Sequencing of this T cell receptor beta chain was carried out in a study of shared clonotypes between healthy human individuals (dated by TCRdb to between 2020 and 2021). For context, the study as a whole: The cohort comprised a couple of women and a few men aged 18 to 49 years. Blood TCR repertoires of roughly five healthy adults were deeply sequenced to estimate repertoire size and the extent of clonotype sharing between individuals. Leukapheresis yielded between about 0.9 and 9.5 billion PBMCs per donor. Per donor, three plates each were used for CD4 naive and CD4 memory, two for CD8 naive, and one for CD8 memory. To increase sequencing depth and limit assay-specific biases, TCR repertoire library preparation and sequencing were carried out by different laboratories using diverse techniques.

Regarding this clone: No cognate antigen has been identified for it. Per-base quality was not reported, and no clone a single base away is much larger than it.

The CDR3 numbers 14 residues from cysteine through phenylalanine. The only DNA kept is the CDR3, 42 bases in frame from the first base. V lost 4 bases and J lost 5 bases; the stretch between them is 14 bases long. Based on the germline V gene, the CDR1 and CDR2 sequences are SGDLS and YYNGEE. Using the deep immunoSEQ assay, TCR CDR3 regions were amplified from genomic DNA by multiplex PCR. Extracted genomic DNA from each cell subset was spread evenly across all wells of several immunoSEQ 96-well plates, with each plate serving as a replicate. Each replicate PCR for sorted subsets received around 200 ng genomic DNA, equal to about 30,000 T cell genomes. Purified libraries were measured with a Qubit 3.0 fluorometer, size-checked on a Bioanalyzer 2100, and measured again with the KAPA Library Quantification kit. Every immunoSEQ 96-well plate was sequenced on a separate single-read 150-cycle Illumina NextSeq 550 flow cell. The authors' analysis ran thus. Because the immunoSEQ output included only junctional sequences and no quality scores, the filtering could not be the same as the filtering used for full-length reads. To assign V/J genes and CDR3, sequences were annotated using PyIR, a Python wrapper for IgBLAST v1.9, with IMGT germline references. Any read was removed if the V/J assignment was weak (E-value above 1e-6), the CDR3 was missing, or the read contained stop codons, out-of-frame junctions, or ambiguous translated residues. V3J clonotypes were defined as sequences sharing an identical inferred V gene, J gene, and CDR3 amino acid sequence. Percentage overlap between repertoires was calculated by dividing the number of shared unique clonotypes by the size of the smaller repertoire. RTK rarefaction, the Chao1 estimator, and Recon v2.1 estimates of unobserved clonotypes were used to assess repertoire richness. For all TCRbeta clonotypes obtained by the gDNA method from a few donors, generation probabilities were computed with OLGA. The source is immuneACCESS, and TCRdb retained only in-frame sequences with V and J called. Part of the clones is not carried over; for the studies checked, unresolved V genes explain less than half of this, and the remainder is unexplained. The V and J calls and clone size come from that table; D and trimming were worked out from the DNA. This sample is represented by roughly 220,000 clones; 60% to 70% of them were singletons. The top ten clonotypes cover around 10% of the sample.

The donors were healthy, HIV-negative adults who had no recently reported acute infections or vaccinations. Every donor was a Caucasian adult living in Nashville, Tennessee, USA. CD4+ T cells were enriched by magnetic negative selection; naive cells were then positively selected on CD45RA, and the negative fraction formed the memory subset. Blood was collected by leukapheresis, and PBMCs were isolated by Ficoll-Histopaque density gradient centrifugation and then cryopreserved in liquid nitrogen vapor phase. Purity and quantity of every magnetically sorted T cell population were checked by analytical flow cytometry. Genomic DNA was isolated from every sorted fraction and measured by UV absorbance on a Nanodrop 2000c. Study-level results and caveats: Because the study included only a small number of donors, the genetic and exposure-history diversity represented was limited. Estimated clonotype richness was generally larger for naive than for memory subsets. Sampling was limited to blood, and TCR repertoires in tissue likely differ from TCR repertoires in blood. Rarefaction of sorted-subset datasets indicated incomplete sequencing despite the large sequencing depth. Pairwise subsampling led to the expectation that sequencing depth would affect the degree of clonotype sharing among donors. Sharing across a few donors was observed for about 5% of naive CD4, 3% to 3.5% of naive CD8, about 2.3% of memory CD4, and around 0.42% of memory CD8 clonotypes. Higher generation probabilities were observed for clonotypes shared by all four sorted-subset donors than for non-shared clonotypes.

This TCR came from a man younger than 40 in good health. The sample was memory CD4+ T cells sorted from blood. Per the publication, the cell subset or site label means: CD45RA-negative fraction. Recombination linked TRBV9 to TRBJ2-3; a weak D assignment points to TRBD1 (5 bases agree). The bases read TGTGCCAGCAGCCGGAGTGGGGCGAAAGATACGCAGTATTTT. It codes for CASSRSGAKDTQYF.